This T cell receptor (beta chain) is from a study of T cell responses to AZD1222 COVID-19 vaccine. CDR1 and CDR2 (germline): LNHNV, YYDKDF (reference sequence). Germline trimming cut 0 bases from V and 0 bases from J; bases unmatched to any gene: 14. This CDR3 contains 19 residues. TCRdb keeps only in-frame clones here, not all; method: immunoSEQ multiplex PCR. The sample lists some 80,000 clones; 85% to 90% were seen once. As to this clone: Its matching antigen is unknown.

Study-level findings and limits: Only after the peak T cell response were repertoires sampled.

The origin of this receptor is an adult in good health. The sequencing used peripheral blood, collected on day 0 of AZD1222 vaccination. This chain uses TRBV15 with TRBJ2-7; 7 positions agree with TRBD1. The CDR3, as DNA: TGTGCCACCAGCAGAGAACGGGGCCGCATCAGGGGGAGCTCCTACGAGCAGTACTTC. It specifies CATSRERGRIRGSSYEQYF.